The 17 T cell receptor beta chains below all came from one sample that was sequenced in a study of control samples from healthy donors and cancer patients. The data were produced by immunoSEQ multiplex PCR, yet TCRdb's version contains in-frame clones alone and is incomplete. The sample holds 150,000 to 190,000 clones, over 90% seen once. Sequencing was performed on blood. These receptors came from a man aged 45-65 years in good health.

The gene calls are TRBV6-5 and TRBJ2-1; 9 bases fit TRBD1. Germline V gene sequence: CDR1 MNHEY, CDR2 SVGAGI. The CDR3 is made up of 13 amino acids. V gave up 9 bases and J gave up 7 bases; unmatched junction bases: 7. The DNA for the CDR3 is TGTGCCAGAGCGACAGGGGGGACGAATGAGCAGTTCTTC. Translating gives CARATGGTNEQFF.

This chain connects TRBV13 to TRBJ1-2; 10 nucleotides line up with TRBD1. J lost 3 bases, V lost 5 bases, and 12 bases had no gene match. Looked up from germline, CDR1 is PRHDT and CDR2 is FYEKMQ (reference sequence). The CDR3 is made up of 17 amino acids. Here the CDR3 DNA reads TGTGCCAGCAGCCGTCTAGCCGTGACAGGGGGCGACTATGGCTACACCTTC. Protein sequence: CASSRLAVTGGDYGYTF.

The chain's CDR3 is CASNLKSGELFF. The DNA of the CDR3 is TGTGCCAGCAACCTGAAATCCGGGGAGCTGTTTTTT. The genes are TRBV7-9 and TRBJ2-2; D gene ambiguous. The CDR3 has 12 residues. Trimming took 7 bases from V and 6 from J, leaving 9 bases between them. CDR1 is SEHNR and CDR2 is FQNEAQ in the germline V gene (reference sequence).

This sequence joins TRBV2 and TRBJ2-5; D gene uncertain. The ends were cut back, 6 bases at V and 5 bases at J, with 13 bases in the middle. Germline CDR1 and CDR2: SNHLY and FYNNEI. The CDR3 totals 13 residues. CDR3 residues: CASRPVPGETQYF. CDR3 DNA sequence: TGTGCCAGCAGGCCCGTCCCGGGTGAGACCCAGTACTTC.

The V gene is TRBV3-1 (or the pseudogene TRBV3-2), the J gene TRBJ1-4, with D unresolved. Deletions cut 5 bases from V and 5 bases from J, with 12 bases between. The germline V gene has CDR1 LGHDT and CDR2 YNNKEL (reference sequence). The CDR3 contains 14 residues. DNA for the CDR3: TGTGCCAGCAGCGAGGGTCACAAAAATGAAAAACTGTTTTTT. It is translated as CASSEGHKNEKLFF.

The genes are TRBV19 and TRBJ2-2; no firm D call. The V end was cut by 7 bases, the J end by 3 bases, with 9 bases between. The CDR3 has 13 amino acids. Germline CDR1 and CDR2: LNHDA and SQIVND (reference sequence). CDR3 residues: CASTAVYTGELFF. CDR3 in DNA: TGTGCCAGTACTGCGGTATACACCGGGGAGCTGTTTTTT. Variable domain in full (rest from reference TRBV19 and TRBJ2-2): DGGITQSPKYLFRKEGQNVTLSCEQNLNHDAMYWYRQDPGQGLRLIYYSQIVNDFQKGDIAEGYSVSREKKESFPLTVTSAQKNPTAFYLCASTAVYTGELFFGEGSRLTVL.

This chain links TRBV30 with TRBJ1-3, with no clear D. Germline lookup yields CDR1 GTSNPN and CDR2 SVGIG (reference sequence). This CDR3 has 14 residues. The V end was cut by 5 bases, the J end by 0 bases, with 11 bases between. The CDR3 loop is CAWGLRPSGNTIYF. The DNA of the CDR3 is TGTGCCTGGGGTCTAAGGCCCTCTGGAAACACCATATATTTT. The full variable domain, with the rest looked up from reference TRBV30 and TRBJ1-3, is SQTIHQWPATLVQPVGSPLSLECTVEGTSNPNLYWYRQAAGRGLQLLFYSVGIGQISSEVPQNLSASRPQDRQFILSSKKLLLSDSGFYLCAWGLRPSGNTIYFGEGSWLTVV.

This sequence joins TRBV5-6 and TRBJ1-4; 7 nucleotides line up with TRBD1. The CDR3 sequence is 15 residues long. V dropped 0 bases and J dropped 7; count of bases not matched to a gene: 6. The germline gives CDR1 SGHDT, CDR2 YYEEEE. The chain's CDR3 is CASSLEGAGSEKLFF. CDR3 sequence (DNA): TGTGCCAGCAGCTTGGAGGGGGCGGGGAGTGAAAAACTGTTTTTT.

This chain links TRBV28 with TRBJ1-4; no clear D. The CDR3 length is 12 residues. Trimming took 7 bases from V and 8 from J, leaving 11 bases between them. The germline V gene has CDR1 MDHEN and CDR2 SYDVKM. CDR3 nucleotides: TGTGCCAGCACCCTACTTGGGGAAAAACTGTTTTTT. Protein sequence: CASTLLGEKLFF.

DNA for the CDR3: TGTGCCAGCAGTAGGAAGGGCCCCCTCCACTTT. As protein: CASSRKGPLHF. The V call is TRBV27, the J call TRBJ1-6; the D is unclear. The CDR3 consists of 11 residues. V was trimmed by 5 bases and J by 13 bases, leaving 9 bases between them. Germline CDR1 MNHEY, CDR2 SMNVEV (reference sequence).

The chain recombines TRBV19 with TRBJ2-7; TRBD1 agrees at 8 bases. The V gene end was trimmed by 2 bases and the J gene end by 4 bases; junction bases not matched to a gene: 10. CDR1 and CDR2 from the germline V gene are LNHDA and SQIVND (reference sequence). The CDR3 has 16 residues. The CDR3 loop reads CASSIIWQGAAYEQYF. In DNA, the CDR3 is TGTGCCAGTAGTATAATTTGGCAGGGGGCTGCTTACGAGCAGTACTTC.

This sequence joins TRBV4-1 and TRBJ2-1, with 9 bases matching TRBD1. Germline CDR1 MGHRA, CDR2 YSYEKL. CDR3 size: 16 residues. V trimming: 6 bases; J trimming: 6 bases; junction bases outside the gene matches: 12. Here the CDR3 DNA reads TGCGCCAGCAGGGGACTATGGGGACAGGGAATCAATGAGCAGTTCTTC. Amino acid sequence: CASRGLWGQGINEQFF.

A note on this clone: The junction does not match germline at one end; this may be a read error. The chain uses TRBV20-1 and TRBJ2-1; 8 bases align to TRBD2. The CDR3 length is 11 residues. Looked up from germline, CDR1 is DFQATT and CDR2 is SNEGSKA (reference sequence). This chain's CDR3 is CSASGRASSVF. The CDR3 coding sequence is TGCAGTGCTAGCGGGAGGGCCAGTTCGGTCTTC.

The rearrangement joins TRBV10-3 to TRBJ1-1; D is possibly TRBD1 (6 bases). V lost 2 bases and J 0 bases, leaving 7 bases between the germline ends. The germline V gene encodes CDR1 ENHRY and CDR2 SYGVKD. The length of the CDR3 is 14 residues. CDR3 sequence reads: CAISEGQMNTEAFF. The CDR3 DNA is TGTGCCATCAGTGAGGGACAGATGAACACTGAAGCTTTCTTT.

The chain has TRBV10-3 and TRBJ2-3; tentatively, D is TRBD2 (5 bases). V was clipped by 9 bases and J by 2 bases, with 15 bases between them. The germline CDR1 and CDR2 sequences are ENHRY and SYGVKD. The CDR3 extends over 14 amino acids. The CDR3 DNA is TGTGCCATTACGAGAGGGCAGGCCACAGATACGCAGTATTTT. Its translation: CAITRGQATDTQYF.

This clone was observed once. The DNA of the CDR3 is TGTGCCAGCAGCCCTAAAGACCCCCGGGGGTATGGCTACACCTTC. Its translation: CASSPKDPRGYGYTF. The J gene is TRBJ1-2, the V gene TRBV27; maybe TRBD1 (5 bases). Per germline, CDR1 MNHEY and CDR2 SMNVEV (reference sequence). The CDR3 is made up of 15 amino acids. Trimming shortened V by 6 bases and J by 5 bases, and 19 bases separated the two germline ends.

The chain employs TRBV11-2 and TRBJ2-5; no firm D call. The CDR3 runs 13 residues. V lost 1 base, J lost 0 bases, and 3 bases lay in between. Germline lookup yields CDR1 SGHAT and CDR2 FQNNGV. CDR3 residues: CASSLGNQETQYF. CDR3 in DNA: TGTGCCAGCAGCTTAGGAAACCAAGAGACCCAGTACTTC. The full variable domain, rest sourced from reference TRBV11-2 and TRBJ2-5, is EAGVAQSPRYKIIEKRQSVAFWCNPISGHATLYWYQQILGQGPKLLIQFQNNGVVDDSQLPKDRFSAERLKGVDSTLKIQPAKLEDSAVYLCASSLGNQETQYFGPGTRLLVL.